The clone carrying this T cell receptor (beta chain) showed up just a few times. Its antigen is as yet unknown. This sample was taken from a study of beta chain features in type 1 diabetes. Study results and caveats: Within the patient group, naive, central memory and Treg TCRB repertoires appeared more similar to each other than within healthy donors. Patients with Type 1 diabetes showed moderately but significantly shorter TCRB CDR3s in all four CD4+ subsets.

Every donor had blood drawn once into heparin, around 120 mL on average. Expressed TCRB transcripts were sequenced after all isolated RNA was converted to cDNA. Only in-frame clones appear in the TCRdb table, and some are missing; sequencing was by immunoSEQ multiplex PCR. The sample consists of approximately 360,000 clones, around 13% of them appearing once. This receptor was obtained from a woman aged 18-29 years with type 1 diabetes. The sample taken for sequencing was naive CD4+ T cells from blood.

The CDR3 DNA reads TGTGCCAGCAGCACCCACGGACAGGGCCACGAGCAGTACTTC. It specifies CASSTHGQGHEQYF. V usage is TRBV21-1 and J usage is TRBJ2-7; the table calls TRBD1, which could not be checked here. TRBV21-1 is reported as a pseudogene. This CDR3 is 14 amino acids long.